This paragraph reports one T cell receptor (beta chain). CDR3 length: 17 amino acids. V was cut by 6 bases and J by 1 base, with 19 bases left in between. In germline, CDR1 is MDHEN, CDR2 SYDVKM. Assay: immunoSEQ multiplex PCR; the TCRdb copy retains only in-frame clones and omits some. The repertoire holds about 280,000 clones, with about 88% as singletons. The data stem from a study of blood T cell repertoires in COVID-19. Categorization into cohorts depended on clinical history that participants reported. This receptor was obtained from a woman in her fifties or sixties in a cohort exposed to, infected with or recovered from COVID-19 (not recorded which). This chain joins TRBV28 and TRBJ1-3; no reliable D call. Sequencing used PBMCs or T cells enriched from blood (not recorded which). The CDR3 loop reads CASSRGFKGTSGNTIYF. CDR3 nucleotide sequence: TGTGCCAGCAGCCGGGGTTTCAAGGGAACATCTGGAAACACCATATATTTT.